This entry features one T cell receptor beta chain sequence. Its target antigen remains unknown. Within one base of it there is no much larger clone, and no base qualities were kept. The data were obtained in a study of T cell responses to AZD1222 COVID-19 vaccine (dated by TCRdb to 2020 to 2023). Context from the whole study: Because spike-specific TCR depth and breadth did not differ between the two schedules, AZD1222 recipients who got a second dose at roughly 4 weeks were pooled with those who got a second dose at roughly 12 weeks. TCR sequencing covered 230 to 250 trial participants: 200 to 210 given two doses of AZD1222 and approximately 26 given two doses of MenACWY control vaccine. Trial participants were enrolled into age subgroups of 18-55, 56-69 and 70-plus years, which contained roughly 150, 30 and 60 TCR-sequenced participants, respectively.

V sheds 6 bases and J sheds 2 bases, leaving 14 bases between their ends. Inclusive of the bounding cysteine and phenylalanine, the CDR3 is 14 residues long. Just CDR3 DNA is preserved here, 42 bases in frame from base 1. Via the germline V gene, CDR1 is SNHLY and CDR2 FYNNEI. Reading the label with the study, this specimen's time point is: baseline before first vaccination. Vaccinee samples were obtained from the UK trials COV001 and COV002, which included a single-blind randomized controlled phase 2/3 trial of AZD1222 (ChAdOx1 nCoV-19) in healthy adults. For TCRbeta chain sequencing, PBMC samples were collected from trial participants at day 0 and at day 28 after the second dose. The CDR3 regions of human TCRbeta chains were analyzed by immunosequencing. The study's own analysis went as follows. Repertoire TCRs were matched against a reference library of SARS-CoV-2-specific TCRs generated with the MIRA antigen-specificity platform. Breadth was defined as the fraction of unique TCRs that were SARS-CoV-2-associated. Depth was defined as the fraction of total T cells that were SARS-CoV-2-associated. Using the MIRA data, each spike-specific TCR was mapped to the spike region that the TCR reacts to and placed in a CD4 or CD8 class. Log10-transformed breadth and depth values were compared by one-way ANOVA with Sidak's multiple comparisons tests. The immuneACCESS repertoire file appears here via TCRdb, limited to in-frame rearrangements. These files lack a portion of the clones; in checked studies, under half of the deficit traces to unresolved V genes, and the cause of the others is not known. Clonal size and the V and J genes are those of that table, whereas D and trimming came from the DNA. The sample records over 150,000 clones, around nine tenths of which are singletons. The ten largest clonotypes hold around 1.7% of the sample.

Points the paper makes about the study in general: Conclusions about previously exposed vaccinees are limited, since just five or six AZD1222 recipients were seropositive for SARS-CoV-2 at baseline. After two AZD1222 doses, both the breadth and the depth of spike-specific TCRs were significantly higher than at day 0 and than in MenACWY recipients. No day 14 peak-response samples were available, so repertoires were characterized only after the peak T cell response. Epitopes outside the regions mutated in the B.1.351 and B.1.1.7 variants were reportedly recognized by nearly half of the unique spike-specific TCRs. CD4 TCRs associated with the vaccine covered the entire spike protein, and the dominant responses were in regions 160-218 and 743-854. Participants were mostly white British and included more females than males, and it was suggested by the authors that clonal diversity may have been underestimated. In the small 56-69-year group, the increase in depth fell short of significance, most likely because of low power.

The sequencing here drew on peripheral blood, taken on day 0 of AZD1222 vaccination. The rearrangement joined TRBV2 to TRBJ2-7; the D region may be TRBD1 or TRBD2, each matching 7 bases equally. This clonotype originated in an adult in good health. The nucleotide sequence is TGTGCCAGCAGGGGAGGGACAGCGACCTACGAGCAGTACTTC. Its coded protein is CASRGGTATYEQYF.